Shown below are 15 T cell receptor beta chains from a single sample sequenced in a study of post-analysis software for immune sequencing data. Study-level findings and limits: When patients were compared with controls, roughly five TRBV segments were more frequent, TRBV5-6, TRBV5-1 and TRBV20-1 among them.

Antigens of these TCRs are unknown. Every TCR beta cDNA library bore unique molecular identifiers. TCRdb recomputed calls from the PCR reads with MiXCR, one row per CDR3 protein. The sample yields some 450,000 distinct CDR3 sequences, approximately 45% seen once. Sequenced input: blood. The receptors derive from a girl between 5 and 17 years old with multiple sclerosis.

The chain links TRBV7-2 to TRBJ2-1, with D perhaps assigned TRBD1 or TRBD2 (6 bases each). CDR1 and CDR2 from the germline V gene are SGHTA and FQGNSA. CDR3 length: 13 amino acids. V was trimmed by 5 bases and J by 7 bases, leaving 12 bases between them. The CDR3 loop reads CASSIEGGNEQFF. DNA for the CDR3: TGTGCCAGCAGCATAGAGGGGGGAAATGAGCAGTTCTTC.

The V call is TRBV27, the J call TRBJ1-2; TRBD1 aligns across 8 bases. V was clipped by 4 bases and J by 6 bases; unmatched bases: 4. CDR3 length: 13 amino acids. The germline V gene encodes CDR1 MNHEY and CDR2 SMNVEV (reference sequence). CDR3 protein: CASSSAGGNGYTF. CDR3 nucleotides: TGTGCCAGCAGTTCTGCAGGGGGCAATGGCTACACCTTC.

The chain uses TRBV7-2 and TRBJ2-1; D call uncertain. The CDR3 length is 14 residues. Trimming removed 6 bases from V and 0 bases from J, with 9 bases in between. Germline assignment: CDR1 SGHTA and CDR2 FQGNSA. This chain's CDR3 is CASRPPVSYNEQFF. The CDR3 nucleotides read TGTGCCAGCAGGCCGCCCGTCTCCTACAATGAGCAGTTCTTC.

For this clonotype: A junction boundary mismatches the germline segment, possibly from a read error. This chain joins TRBV9 and TRBJ2-2; 8 bases line up with TRBD1. Germline assignment: CDR1 SGDLS and CDR2 YYNGEE. The CDR3 is made up of 18 amino acids. The CDR3 sequence is CASSVSQGAYANTGELFF. CDR3 coding DNA: TGCGCCAGCAGCGTTTCCCAGGGGGCCTACGCGAACACCGGGGAGCTGTTTTTT.

This clonotype has a handful of counts. The chain carries TRBV20-1 and TRBJ1-2; a possible D gene is TRBD1 (5 bases). The CDR3 length is 14 residues. Germline values: CDR1 DFQATT, CDR2 SNEGSKA (reference sequence). V lost 0 bases, J lost 7 bases, and 15 bases lay in between. CDR3 nucleotides: TGCAGTGCTAGAGATTATGGTCGAGGGGTTGGCTACACCTTC. This codes for CSARDYGRGVGYTF.

This clonotype was recorded a few times. V usage is TRBV7-9 and J usage is TRBJ2-1; no clear D. CDR3 length: 13 amino acids. Germline CDR1 SEHNR, CDR2 FQNEAQ (reference sequence). With 4 bases removed from V and 7 bases from J, the gap between germline ends came to 11 bases. In DNA form, the CDR3 reads TGTGCCAGCAGCTCTTTCCTAGATAATGAGCAGTTCTTC. Protein: CASSSFLDNEQFF.

This clonotype was seen a few times. V gene TRBV12-3 or TRBV12-4 combines with J gene TRBJ2-5; tentative D call: TRBD2 (5 bases). Trimming removed 4 bases from V and 2 bases from J, with 17 bases in between. CDR3 size: 16 residues. The CDR3 coding sequence is TGTGCCAGCAGTTGGGTGGGGTCAGCGGATCAAGAGACCCAGTACTTC. Translation gives CASSWVGSADQETQYF.

The genes are TRBV12-3 or TRBV12-4 and TRBJ1-5; the D gene is possibly TRBD1 (5 bases). This CDR3 spans 17 amino acids. V was clipped by 8 bases and J by 0 bases, with 20 bases between them. In nucleotides, the CDR3 is TGTGCCAGCCAAGCGGGGACGGAACATTATAGCAATCAGCCCCAGCATTTT. It translates to CASQAGTEHYSNQPQHF.

The chain employs TRBV20-1 and TRBJ1-1; 7 bases map to TRBD1. Germline V CDR1 and CDR2: DFQATT, SNEGSKA (reference sequence). The CDR3 is 14 residues long. V gave up 5 bases and J gave up 3 bases; unmatched junction bases: 9. As DNA, the CDR3 is TGCAGTGCTCGGCAGGGGGGCCCATACACTGAAGCTTTCTTT. It translates to CSARQGGPYTEAFF.

The chain couples TRBV12-3 or TRBV12-4 to TRBJ2-7; 10 nucleotides line up with TRBD1. The tail of the sequence fits TRBJ2-5 better, so the J call may be wrong. The CDR3 is 15 residues long. This CDR3 reads CASSLRQGARETQYF. CDR3 sequence (DNA): TGTGCCAGCAGTTTAAGACAGGGGGCGCGGGAGACCCAGTACTTC.

There are a few counts of this clonotype. V gene TRBV28 combines with J gene TRBJ2-5, with D perhaps matching TRBD1 or TRBD2 (6 bases each). The CDR3 covers 13 residues. Trimming pared 3 bases from V and 5 bases from J, leaving 10 bases between. Germline V gene lookup returns CDR1 MDHEN and CDR2 SYDVKM. The CDR3 sequence is CASSFRGLETQYF. The DNA of the CDR3 is TGTGCCAGCAGTTTTCGGGGGCTGGAGACCCAGTACTTC.

This clonotype was found a few times. The V gene is TRBV9, the J gene TRBJ2-1, with D tentatively TRBD2 (5 bases). Trimming stripped 4 bases from V and 5 bases from J, with 10 bases between. CDR3 size: 13 residues. Germline V CDR1 and CDR2: SGDLS, YYNGEE. The chain's CDR3 is CASSPGVHNEQFF. For the CDR3, the DNA is TGTGCCAGCAGCCCCGGGGTCCACAATGAGCAGTTCTTC.

This clonotype was observed a few times. The rearrangement uses TRBV5-1 and TRBJ1-5, with a tentative D call TRBD1 (6 bases). CDR1 and CDR2 from the germline V gene are SGHRS and YFSETQ. This CDR3 is built from 15 residues. V lost 4 bases, J lost 3 bases, and 14 bases lay in between. DNA for the CDR3: TGCGCCAGCAGCCCGTCTACAGGGAACAATCAGCCCCAGCATTTT. It codes for CASSPSTGNNQPQHF.

This CDR3 reads CASSLTSGRGGGETQYF. Here the CDR3 DNA reads TGTGCCAGCAGTTTAACTAGCGGGAGAGGGGGCGGGGAGACCCAGTACTTC. The V gene is TRBV28, the J gene TRBJ2-5, with 11 bases that match TRBD2. J lost 5 bases, V lost 2 bases, and 10 bases had no gene match. In germline, CDR1 is MDHEN, CDR2 SYDVKM. CDR3 size: 17 residues.

The table lists this clonotype with a few counts. The chain joins TRBV10-2 to TRBJ2-3; D tentatively reads TRBD1 or TRBD2 (5 bases each). Trimming pared 3 bases from V and 3 bases from J, leaving 22 bases between. The CDR3 spans 18 residues. The germline gives CDR1 WSHSY, CDR2 SAAADI. The CDR3 DNA follows: TGCGCCAGCAGTGATACGTTTTTGGGGGAGCTGGTTACAGATACGCAGTATTTT. Translation gives CASSDTFLGELVTDTQYF.